The present T cell receptor (beta chain) was sequenced within a study of blood T cell repertoires in COVID-19. Germline V gives CDR1 SGHTA, CDR2 FQGNSA. The V end lost 1 base, the J end lost 0 bases, and 13 bases lay between the germline ends. This CDR3 spans 16 amino acids. This clone was observed a handful of times. Source study methods: Quantification of nucleated cells was approximated via reference gene primer amplification. Repertoires were generated with immunoSEQ multiplex PCR, while TCRdb's copy carries only in-frame clones and drops some. The V and J calls and clone size were taken over from that table, and D and trimming were inferred from the DNA. The table lists 250,000 to 400,000 clones, roughly 88% of them singletons.

The gene calls are TRBV7-2 and TRBJ2-7; a weak D match, TRBD1 (6 bases). The sequence derives from a woman younger than 45 with COVID-19, enrolled during active disease. What was sequenced was peripheral blood. The CDR3 nucleotides read TGTGCCAGCAGCTTAGACGGGGCCAGGGGCTCCTACGAGCAGTACTTC. It specifies CASSLDGARGSYEQYF.